This TCR beta chain originates from a study of regulatory T cells in long-lasting Graves disease. Whole-study findings and limits: More public clonotypes were shared by persistent patients (around 2,800) than by new patients (around 990). Favored gene segments in persistent disease were TRBV28, TRBJ1-2 and TRBJ2-5.

Time point reported: newly diagnosed GD, antithyroid drugs for less than 3 months. PBMC RNA was the source of the TCR library. The CDR3 spans 16 residues. CDR1 is MNHEY and CDR2 is SVGEGT in the germline V gene. According to the study, TCR beta libraries were built with iRepertoire HTBI primers and CDR3-region Arm-PCR. MiXCR, applied by TCRdb to the multiplex PCR reads, yields one record per CDR3 protein. Here the sample spans 550,000 to 600,000 distinct CDR3 sequences, 15% to 20% being singletons. On this clonotype itself: What it binds is not known. Just one base apart from a much larger clone, this may be a read error.

These records were also assigned to another study, of T cells in Graves' hyperthyroidism and ophthalmopathy. That study adds: If no ophthalmopathy progression occurred within 18 months, Graves' hyperthyroidism was stable.

The genes are TRBV6-2 or TRBV6-3 and TRBJ2-1; 8 bases match TRBD1. The receptor was isolated from a man aged 18 to 35 with Graves disease. The sample was peripheral blood mononuclear cells (PBMCs), taken at new diagnosis, from a patient treated with antithyroid drugs. The CDR3 spells CASSKPRDRYYNERFF. CDR3 nucleotides: TGTGCCAGCAGCAAACCCCGGGACAGGTACTACAATGAGCGGTTCTTC.